These T cell receptor beta chains were read from a single sample in a study of CD8+CD57+ T cells in acquired aplastic anemia. Using its own MiXCR run on the reads, TCRdb lists one record per CDR3 protein. The sample contains some 130,000 distinct CDR3 sequences, 35% to 50% of which appear only once. Sequencing was performed on sorted CD4+, CD8+, or CD8+CD57+ T cells (not recorded which) from PBMCs. The receptor source for this set is a human donor in good health, serving as a control. The CDR3 runs from the conserved cysteine through the conserved F or W. The D gene is left open where the match is weak. Where a row states a size, it is once, few, many or the class of an expanded clone; other rows omit it.

d_call | clone_size | j_call | v_call | cdr3_nt | cdr3_aa
- | many | TRBJ1-2 | TRBV3-1 | TGTGCCAGCAGCCGAAGGGGGGACTATGGCTACACCTTC | CASSRRGDYGYTF
- | many | TRBJ1-5 | TRBV24-1 | TGTGCCACCAGTGAAGGCAGGGGTCCCCAGCATTTT | CATSEGRGPQHF
- | few | TRBJ2-7 | TRBV18 | TGTGCCAGCTCATCCACGGACAGCGCCTACGAGCAGTACTTC | CASSSTDSAYEQYF
- | many | TRBJ2-3 | TRBV5-1 | TGCGCCAGCAGCTATGGGGGTCAGGGCACAGATACGCAGTATTTT | CASSYGGQGTDTQYF
TRBD1 | - | TRBJ2-1 | TRBV14 | TGTGCCAGCAGCCAAGATTATGGGGGACAGGGGGCGCGTGAGCAGTTCTTC | CASSQDYGGQGAREQFF
TRBD1 | once | TRBJ1-2 | TRBV20-1 | TGCAGTGCTTTCAAGACAGGGGATTATGGCTACACCTTC | CSAFKTGDYGYTF
- | many | TRBJ1-1 | TRBV20-1 | TGCAGTGCTACCCAGGGAACTGAAGCTTTCTTT | CSATQGTEAFF
TRBD2 | many | TRBJ2-1 | TRBV30 | TGTGCCTGGAGTCCTCTAGCGGTGGATGAGCAGTTCTTC | CAWSPLAVDEQFF
TRBD2 | few | TRBJ2-1 | TRBV3-1 | TGTGCCAGCAGCCCCCCAGCGGGACTCCCGCCCGTAGAGCAGTTCTTC | CASSPPAGLPPVEQFF
TRBD2 | - | TRBJ2-5 | TRBV29-1 | TGCAGCGTTGAACAGGGAGGGCAAGAGACCCAGTACTTC | CSVEQGGQETQYF
- | - | TRBJ1-6 | TRBV11-1 | TGTGCCAGCAGCTTTAGCTCCTATAATTCACCCCTCCACTTT | CASSFSSYNSPLHF
- | few | TRBJ1-5 | TRBV30 | TGTGCCTGGAGGGTAATATCGAGGAATCAGCCCCAGCATTTT | CAWRVISRNQPQHF
- | once | TRBJ2-7 | TRBV4-3 | TGCGCCAGCAGCCAATCAGGGGATAGCTCCTACGAGCAGTACTTC | CASSQSGDSSYEQYF
- | - | TRBJ1-1 | TRBV5-1 | TGCGCCAGCAGCTTGGGTATGCGTGACACTGAAGCTTTCTTT | CASSLGMRDTEAFF
- | - | TRBJ1-1 | TRBV29-1 | TGCAGCGTTGGGAGGAACACTGAAGCTTTCTTT | CSVGRNTEAFF
TRBD1 | - | TRBJ2-4 | TRBV7-9 | TGTGCCAGCAGCATAACCGGGACAGGGTTAGCCAAAAACATTCAGTACTTC | CASSITGTGLAKNIQYF
TRBD1 | - | TRBJ1-2 | TRBV19 | TGTGCCAGTAGTACCCTACAGGGGAGCAGCTATGGCTACACCTTC | CASSTLQGSSYGYTF
- | many | TRBJ1-3 | TRBV12-3/TRBV12-4 | TGTGCCAGCAACCCCTACCCATCAGGGTCTTCTGGAAACACCATATATTTT | CASNPYPSGSSGNTIYF
- | many | TRBJ2-7 | TRBV3-1 | TGTGCCAGCAGTGCGACCGGGACCCAACCCTACTTC | CASSATGTQPYF
- | few | TRBJ2-5 | TRBV6-6 | TGTGCCAGCAGTTCCCTTCAGGGGAGGCAGACCCAGTACTTC | CASSSLQGRQTQYF
- | - | TRBJ1-3 | TRBV29-1 | TGCAGCGTTGAACAAGGAGGGCCTGGAAACACCATATATTTT | CSVEQGGPGNTIYF
- | - | TRBJ2-3 | TRBV6-2/TRBV6-3 | TGTGCCAGCAGTTACGCGACAGATACGCAGTATTTT | CASSYATDTQYF
- | - | TRBJ2-3 | TRBV15 | TGTGCCACCAGCAGCGTAGTCCCAGATACGCAGTATTTT | CATSSVVPDTQYF
- | - | TRBJ1-2 | TRBV24-1 | TGTGCCACCAGTGATGGAGGACAGATACTTTCTGGCTACACCTTC | CATSDGGQILSGYTF
- | many | TRBJ2-3 | TRBV7-9 | TGTGCCAGCAGCTCTAGGGCGGGGGCGAATACAGATACGCAGTATTTT | CASSSRAGANTDTQYF
- | - | TRBJ1-4 | TRBV7-8 | TGTGCCAGCAGCTTAGCGGGACTTGCAACTAATGAAAAACTGTTTTTT | CASSLAGLATNEKLFF
TRBD1 | many | TRBJ2-7 | TRBV27 | TGTGCCAGCGGCCGCGGGGACAGGGTAACCTACGAGCAGTACTTC | CASGRGDRVTYEQYF
- | many | TRBJ1-2 | TRBV30 | TGTGCCTGGAAAGGGACACTTTATGGCTACACCTTC | CAWKGTLYGYTF
- | many | TRBJ1-6 | TRBV7-2 | TGTGCCAGCAGCTTAGAGATGGATTCACCCCTCCACTTT | CASSLEMDSPLHF
- | - | TRBJ2-1 | TRBV5-4 | TGTGCTTTAAAACCCCAGGGGAGTGAGCAGTTCTTC | CALKPQGSEQFF
TRBD2 | - | TRBJ2-7 | TRBV20-1 | TGCAGTGCTAGAGAACAGCGGAGCGGGGAAGCCTACGAGCAGTACTTC | CSAREQRSGEAYEQYF
- | many | TRBJ1-5 | TRBV10-3 | TGTGCCATCAGGGAAACAGCCGGACCAGGGGAGCCCCAGCATTTT | CAIRETAGPGEPQHF
- | - | TRBJ1-1 | TRBV24-1 | TGTGCCACCAGTGAGGCCCCCAGGGTAGGAATGAACACTGAAGCTTTCTTT | CATSEAPRVGMNTEAFF